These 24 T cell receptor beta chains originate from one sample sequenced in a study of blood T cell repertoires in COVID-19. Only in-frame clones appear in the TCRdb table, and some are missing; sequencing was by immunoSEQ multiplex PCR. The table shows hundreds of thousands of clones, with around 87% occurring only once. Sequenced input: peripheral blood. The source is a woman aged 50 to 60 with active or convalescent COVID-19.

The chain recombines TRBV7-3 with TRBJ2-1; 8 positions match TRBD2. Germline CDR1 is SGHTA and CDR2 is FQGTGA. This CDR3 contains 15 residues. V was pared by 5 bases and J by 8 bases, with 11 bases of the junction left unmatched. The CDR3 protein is CASSHSGARIDEQFF. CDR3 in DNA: TGTGCCAGCAGCCATAGCGGGGCTCGTATAGATGAGCAGTTCTTC.

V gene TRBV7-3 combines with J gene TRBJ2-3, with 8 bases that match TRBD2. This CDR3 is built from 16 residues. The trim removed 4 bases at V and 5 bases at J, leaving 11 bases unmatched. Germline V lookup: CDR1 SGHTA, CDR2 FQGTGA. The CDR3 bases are TGTGCCAGCAGCTCCCGAGGAGCGGGGGAGGTAGATACGCAGTATTTT. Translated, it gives CASSSRGAGEVDTQYF.

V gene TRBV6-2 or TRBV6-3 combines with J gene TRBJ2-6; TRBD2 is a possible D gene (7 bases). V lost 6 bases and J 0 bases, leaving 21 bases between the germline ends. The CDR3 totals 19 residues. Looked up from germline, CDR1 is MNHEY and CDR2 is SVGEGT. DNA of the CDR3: TGTGCCAGCAGCTCCCATACAGGGAGGGGCGGCTCTGGGGCCAACGTCCTGACTTTC. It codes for CASSSHTGRGGSGANVLTF.

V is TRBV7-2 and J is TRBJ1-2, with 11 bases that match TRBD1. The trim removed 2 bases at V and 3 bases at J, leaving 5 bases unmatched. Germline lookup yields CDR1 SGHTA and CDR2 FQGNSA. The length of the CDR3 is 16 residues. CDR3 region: CASSLTGTGGDYGYTF. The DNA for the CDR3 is TGTGCCAGCAGCTTAACCGGGACAGGGGGAGACTATGGCTACACCTTC.

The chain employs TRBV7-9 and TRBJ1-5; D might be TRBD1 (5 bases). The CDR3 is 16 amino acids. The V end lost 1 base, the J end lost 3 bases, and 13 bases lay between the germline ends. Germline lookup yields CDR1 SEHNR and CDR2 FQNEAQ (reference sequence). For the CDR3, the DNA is TGTGCCAGCAGCTTAGGTCCAGGTGGGGCCAATCAGCCCCAGCATTTT. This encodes CASSLGPGGANQPQHF.

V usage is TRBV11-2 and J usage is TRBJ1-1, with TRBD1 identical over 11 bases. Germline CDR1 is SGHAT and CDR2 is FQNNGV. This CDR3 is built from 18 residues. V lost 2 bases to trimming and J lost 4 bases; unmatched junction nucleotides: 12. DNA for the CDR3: TGTGCCAGCAGCTTACGAGGACAGGGGGCGTCCGGAGCCACTGAAGCTTTCTTT. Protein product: CASSLRGQGASGATEAFF.

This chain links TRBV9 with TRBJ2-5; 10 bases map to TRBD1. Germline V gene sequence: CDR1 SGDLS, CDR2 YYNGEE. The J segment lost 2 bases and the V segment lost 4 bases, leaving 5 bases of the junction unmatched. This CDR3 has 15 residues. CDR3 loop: CASSYGDRGQETQYF. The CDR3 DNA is TGTGCCAGCAGCTACGGGGACAGGGGACAAGAGACCCAGTACTTC.

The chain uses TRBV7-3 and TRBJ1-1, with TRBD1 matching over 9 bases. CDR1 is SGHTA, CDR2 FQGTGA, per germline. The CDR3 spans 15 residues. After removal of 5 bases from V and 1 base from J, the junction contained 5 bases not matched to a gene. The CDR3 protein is CASSLRTGANTEAFF. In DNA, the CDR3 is TGTGCCAGCAGCCTCCGGACAGGGGCGAACACTGAAGCTTTCTTT.

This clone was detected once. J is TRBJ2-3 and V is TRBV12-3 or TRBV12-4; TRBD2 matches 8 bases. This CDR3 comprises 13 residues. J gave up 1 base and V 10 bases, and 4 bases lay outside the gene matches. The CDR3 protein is CAMTSDRTDTQYF. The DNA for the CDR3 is TGTGCCATGACTAGCGATCGCACAGATACGCAGTATTTT.

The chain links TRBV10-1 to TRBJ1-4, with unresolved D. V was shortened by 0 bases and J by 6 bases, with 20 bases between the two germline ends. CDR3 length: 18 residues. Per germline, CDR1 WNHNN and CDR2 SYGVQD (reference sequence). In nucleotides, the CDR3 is TGCGCCAGCAGTGAGTCGATAGTCCCCAAGCGGGGTCATGAAAAACTGTTTTTT. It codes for CASSESIVPKRGHEKLFF.

CDR3 sequence (DNA): TGTGCCAGCAGCATTGGGACAAAAGAGACCCAGTACTTC. Translated, it gives CASSIGTKETQYF. The chain has TRBV7-3 and TRBJ2-5; the D gene is possibly TRBD1 (6 bases). V dropped 5 bases and J dropped 3 bases, with 10 bases sitting between them. Germline lookup yields CDR1 SGHTA and CDR2 FQGTGA. The CDR3 has 13 amino acids.

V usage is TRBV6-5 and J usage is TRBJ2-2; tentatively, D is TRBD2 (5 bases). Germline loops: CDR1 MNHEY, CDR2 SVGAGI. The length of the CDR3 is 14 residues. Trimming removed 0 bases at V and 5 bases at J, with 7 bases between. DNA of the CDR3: TGTGCCAGCAGTTACTCTCGGGGTACCGGGGAGCTGTTTTTT. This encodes CASSYSRGTGELFF.

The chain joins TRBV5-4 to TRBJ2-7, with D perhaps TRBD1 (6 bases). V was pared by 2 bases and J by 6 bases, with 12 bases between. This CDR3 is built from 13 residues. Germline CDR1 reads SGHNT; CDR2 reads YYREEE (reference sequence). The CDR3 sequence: CASSFQGPREQYF. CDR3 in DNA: TGTGCCAGCAGCTTCCAGGGGCCGCGCGAGCAGTACTTC.

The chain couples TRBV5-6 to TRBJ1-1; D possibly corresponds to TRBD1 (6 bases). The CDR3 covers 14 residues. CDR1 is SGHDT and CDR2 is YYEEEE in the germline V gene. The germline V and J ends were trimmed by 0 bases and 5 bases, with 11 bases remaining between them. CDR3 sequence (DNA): TGTGCCAGCAGCTTGGACAGGGTGTATACTGAAGCTTTCTTT. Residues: CASSLDRVYTEAFF. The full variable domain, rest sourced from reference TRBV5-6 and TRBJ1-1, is DAGVTQSPTHLIKTRGQQVTLRCSPKSGHDTVSWYQQALGQGPQFIFQYYEEEERQRGNFPDRFSGHQFPNYSSELNVNALLLGDSALYLCASSLDRVYTEAFFGQGTRLTVV.

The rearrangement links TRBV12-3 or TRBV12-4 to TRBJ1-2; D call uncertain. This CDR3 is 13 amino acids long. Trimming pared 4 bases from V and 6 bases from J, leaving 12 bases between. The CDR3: CASSSRGSDGYTF. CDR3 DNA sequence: TGTGCCAGCAGTTCACGGGGAAGTGATGGCTACACCTTC.

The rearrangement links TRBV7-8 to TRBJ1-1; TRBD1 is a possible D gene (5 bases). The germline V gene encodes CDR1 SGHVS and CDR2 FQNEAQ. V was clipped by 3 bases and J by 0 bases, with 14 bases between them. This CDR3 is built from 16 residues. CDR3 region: CASSFRGGPMNTEAFF. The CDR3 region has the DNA TGTGCCAGCAGCTTCCGGGGGGGACCGATGAACACTGAAGCTTTCTTT. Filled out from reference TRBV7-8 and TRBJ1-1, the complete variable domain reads GAGVSQSPRYKVAKRGQDVALRCDPISGHVSLFWYQQALGQGPEFLTYFQNEAQLDKSGLPSDRFFAERPEGSVSTLKIQRTQQEDSAVYLCASSFRGGPMNTEAFFGQGTRLTVV.

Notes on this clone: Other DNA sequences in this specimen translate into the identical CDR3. CDR3 sequence: CASSRQGYEQYF. CDR3 bases: TGTGCCAGCAGCCGACAGGGCTACGAGCAGTACTTC. This rearrangement joins TRBV7-2 to TRBJ2-7, with TRBD1 matching 7 bases. CDR1 SGHTA and CDR2 FQGNSA come from the germline V gene. Trimming took 5 bases from V and 3 from J; bases not matched to a gene: 1. The CDR3 sequence is 12 residues long.

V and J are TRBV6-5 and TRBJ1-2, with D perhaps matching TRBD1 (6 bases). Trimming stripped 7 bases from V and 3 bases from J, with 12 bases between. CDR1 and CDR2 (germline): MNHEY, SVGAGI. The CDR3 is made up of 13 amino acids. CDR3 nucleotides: TGTGCCAGCACCTATGGACAGTACTATGGCTACACCTTC. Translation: CASTYGQYYGYTF.

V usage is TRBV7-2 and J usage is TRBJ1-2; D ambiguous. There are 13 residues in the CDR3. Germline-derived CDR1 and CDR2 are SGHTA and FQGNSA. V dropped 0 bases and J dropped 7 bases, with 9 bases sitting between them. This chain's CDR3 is CASSLAFRSGYTF. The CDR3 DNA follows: TGTGCCAGCAGCTTAGCGTTCCGGAGTGGCTACACCTTC. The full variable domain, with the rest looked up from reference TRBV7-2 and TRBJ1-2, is GAGVSQSPSNKVTEKGKDVELRCDPISGHTALYWYRQSLGQGLEFLIYFQGNSAPDKSGLPSDRFSAERTGGSVSTLTIQRTQQEDSAVYLCASSLAFRSGYTFGSGTRLTVV.

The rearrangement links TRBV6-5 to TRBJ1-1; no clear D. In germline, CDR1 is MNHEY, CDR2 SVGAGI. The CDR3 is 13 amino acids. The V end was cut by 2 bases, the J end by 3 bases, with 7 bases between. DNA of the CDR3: TGTGCCAGCAGTTACCGGGGATACACTGAAGCTTTCTTT. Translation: CASSYRGYTEAFF.

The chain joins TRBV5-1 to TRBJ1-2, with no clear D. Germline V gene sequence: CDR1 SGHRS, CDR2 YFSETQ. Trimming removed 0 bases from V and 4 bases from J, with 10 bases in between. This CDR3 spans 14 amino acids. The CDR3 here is CASSLVSAGYGYTF. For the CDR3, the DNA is TGCGCCAGCAGCTTGGTGTCGGCGGGCTATGGCTACACCTTC.

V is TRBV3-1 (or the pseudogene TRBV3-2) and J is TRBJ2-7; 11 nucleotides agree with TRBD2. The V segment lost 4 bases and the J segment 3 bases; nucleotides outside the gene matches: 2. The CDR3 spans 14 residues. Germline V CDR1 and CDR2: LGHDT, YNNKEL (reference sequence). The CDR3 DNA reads TGTGCCAGCAGCCGCGGACTAGCGGGCTACGAGCAGTACTTC. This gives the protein CASSRGLAGYEQYF.

The CDR3 coding sequence is TGTGCCAGCTCACCACCGTCCTATAGGGGTGAAAAACTGTTTTTT. This encodes CASSPPSYRGEKLFF. The chain recombines TRBV18 with TRBJ1-4; weak D call: TRBD1 (5 bases). Trimming took off 0 bases at V and 7 bases at J, with 12 bases between the two ends. Per germline, CDR1 KGHSH and CDR2 LQKENI. CDR3 length equals 15 residues.

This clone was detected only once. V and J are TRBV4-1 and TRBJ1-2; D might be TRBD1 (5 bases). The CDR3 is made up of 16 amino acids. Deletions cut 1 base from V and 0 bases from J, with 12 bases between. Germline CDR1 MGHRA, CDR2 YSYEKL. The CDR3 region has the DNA TGCGCCAGCAGCCAAGGGGCAGGGTATTCTAACTATGGCTACACCTTC. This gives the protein CASSQGAGYSNYGYTF.